Following are 30 T cell receptor beta chains from one sample sequenced in a study of cytomegalovirus exposure and HLA in healthy donors. PCR employed 60 Vbeta and 13 Jbeta primers. The table came from immunoSEQ multiplex PCR; TCRdb's copy has only in-frame clones and leaves some out. The sample lists around 95,000 clones, around 81% occurring once. Sequencing used PBMCs. The receptor set was obtained from a female donor in good health and CMV-seropositive.

This chain links TRBV5-1 with TRBJ2-1; TRBD1 aligns across 11 bases. The V segment lost 4 bases and the J segment 2 bases; nucleotides outside the gene matches: 2. The V gene's germline CDR1 is SGHRS and CDR2 YFSETQ. The CDR3 totals 15 residues. The CDR3 sequence is CASSRGQGAYNEQFF. The CDR3 nucleotides are TGCGCCAGCAGCCGGGGACAGGGGGCCTACAATGAGCAGTTCTTC. Drawing the rest from reference TRBV5-1 and TRBJ2-1, the complete variable domain is KAGVTQTPRYLIKTRGQQVTLSCSPISGHRSVSWYQQTPGQGLQFLFEYFSETQRNKGNFPGRFSGRQFSNSRSEMNVSTLELGDSALYLCASSRGQGAYNEQFFGPGTRLTVL.

This clone was recorded only once. The chain joins TRBV4-1 to TRBJ1-2; 8 nucleotides line up with TRBD1. The junction had 9 bases not matched to a gene; V was cut back by 2 bases and J by 7 bases. The CDR3 runs to 15 residues. Per the germline V gene, CDR1 is MGHRA and CDR2 is YSYEKL. The CDR3 DNA reads as TGCGCCAGCAGCCAATCCCCAGGGGGCAGGTCTGGCTACACCTTC. Its translation is CASSQSPGGRSGYTF.

The rearrangement links TRBV5-5 to TRBJ1-2; D perhaps matches TRBD1 (6 bases). V lost 0 bases to trimming and J lost 4 bases, with 10 bases between them. The CDR3 length is 14 residues. Germline values: CDR1 SGHKS, CDR2 YYEKEE (reference sequence). For the CDR3, the DNA is TGTGCCAGCAGCTTGGACACAGGGTCCTATGGCTACACCTTC. This sequence encodes CASSLDTGSYGYTF.

This rearrangement joins TRBV7-9 to TRBJ2-1; a weak D match, TRBD1 (6 bases). V was pared by 0 bases and J by 4 bases, with 10 bases between. This CDR3 contains 15 residues. Germline lookup yields CDR1 SEHNR and CDR2 FQNEAQ (reference sequence). For the CDR3, the DNA is TGTGCCAGCAGCTTAGCGGGGGCGAGTTACAATGAGCAGTTCTTC. Its translation is CASSLAGASYNEQFF.

The V and J genes are TRBV6-1 and TRBJ2-7; D gene ambiguous. This CDR3 has 17 amino acids. With 1 base removed from V and 6 bases from J, the gap between germline ends came to 22 bases. The V gene's germline CDR1 is MNHNS and CDR2 SASEGT. This CDR3 is CASSEDGAPRPRGEQYF. CDR3 DNA: TGTGCCAGCAGTGAAGACGGCGCCCCTAGGCCACGTGGCGAGCAGTACTTC.

This chain connects TRBV19 to TRBJ1-1; TRBD1 might be the D (6 bases). V was shortened by 2 bases and J by 10 bases, with 8 bases between the two germline ends. The CDR3 spans 11 residues. Germline loops: CDR1 LNHDA, CDR2 SQIVND (reference sequence). DNA of the CDR3: TGTGCCAGTAGTATAAGGGGGAGAGCTTTCTTT. It encodes CASSIRGRAFF.

The CDR3 sequence: CAEQLGGAPHYGYTF. The CDR3 DNA reads as TGTGCCGAGCAGCTGGGAGGGGCCCCCCATTATGGCTACACCTTC. This chain uses TRBV19 with TRBJ1-2; D is possibly TRBD1 (5 bases). CDR1 is LNHDA, CDR2 SQIVND, per germline (reference sequence). CDR3 size: 15 residues. V lost 11 bases to trimming and J lost 5 bases, with 24 bases between them.

The rearrangement joins TRBV6-1 to TRBJ2-7; TRBD1 is a possible D gene (6 bases). The CDR3 has 15 residues. Trimming shortened V by 2 bases and J by 2 bases, and 13 bases separated the two germline ends. Germline CDR1 MNHNS, CDR2 SASEGT. CDR3 sequence: CASSEQIRGPYEQYF. The CDR3, as DNA: TGTGCCAGCAGTGAACAAATCAGGGGCCCCTACGAGCAGTACTTC.

The V call is TRBV7-8, the J call TRBJ1-2; 8 bases are a match to TRBD1. CDR1 is SGHVS and CDR2 is FQNEAQ in the germline V gene. V shed 6 bases, J shed 7 bases, and the junction held 7 bases outside the gene matches. There are 13 residues in the CDR3. Here the CDR3 DNA reads TGTGCCAGCAGAGGTTCCCAGGGGGCTGGCTACACCTTC. It specifies CASRGSQGAGYTF.

The gene calls are TRBV10-3 and TRBJ1-1, with 7 bases that match TRBD1. J gave up 6 bases and V 3 bases, and 1 base lay outside the gene matches. CDR3 length equals 12 residues. Per germline, CDR1 ENHRY and CDR2 SYGVKD. CDR3 residues: CAISDGTAEAFF. CDR3 bases: TGTGCCATCAGTGATGGGACAGCTGAAGCTTTCTTT.

This rearrangement joins TRBV5-1 to TRBJ1-5, with D hard to call. CDR1 and CDR2 from the germline V gene are SGHRS and YFSETQ. Trimming left V 6 bases short and J 1 base short, with 17 bases between. The CDR3 covers 16 residues. The CDR3 loop is CASTSGRQVSNQPQHF. The DNA for the CDR3 is TGCGCCAGCACCAGTGGAAGGCAGGTGAGCAATCAGCCCCAGCATTTT.

This rearrangement joins TRBV4-2 to TRBJ2-1; the D gene is possibly TRBD2 (5 bases). V was pared by 0 bases and J by 0 bases, with 15 bases between. This CDR3 has 18 residues. The germline V gene has CDR1 LGHNA and CDR2 YNFKEQ. As DNA, the CDR3 is TGTGCCAGCAGCCAAGAAGGAAGAGGGATGAGCTCCTACAATGAGCAGTTCTTC. It encodes CASSQEGRGMSSYNEQFF.

The chain uses TRBV7-9 and TRBJ1-1, with TRBD1 matching over 7 bases. There are 14 residues in the CDR3. Per the germline V gene, CDR1 is SEHNR and CDR2 is FQNEAQ (reference sequence). J lost 1 base, V lost 8 bases, and 7 bases had no gene match. DNA for the CDR3: TGTGCCAGCTTTAGGGGGCAGGAGAACACTGAAGCTTTCTTT. Translating gives CASFRGQENTEAFF.

This chain connects TRBV19 to TRBJ1-3; no firm D call. The CDR3 is 15 amino acids. Germline assignment: CDR1 LNHDA and CDR2 SQIVND (reference sequence). V dropped 3 bases and J dropped 4 bases, with 13 bases sitting between them. The CDR3 region has the DNA TGTGCCAGTAGTATCGCGTGGGGAGGAGGAAACACCATATATTTT. Protein: CASSIAWGGGNTIYF.

The chain couples TRBV4-1 to TRBJ2-5; the match to TRBD2 covers 10 bases. This CDR3 has 14 amino acids. Looked up from germline, CDR1 is MGHRA and CDR2 is YSYEKL. V lost 4 bases and J lost 2; bases outside the gene matches: 1. The CDR3 bases are TGCGCCAGCAGCCTGGGACTAGCGCAAGAGACCCAGTACTTC. It specifies CASSLGLAQETQYF.

This sequence joins TRBV7-3 and TRBJ2-3; no reliable D call. The CDR3 is 13 residues long. The V and J ends lost 5 bases and 4 bases respectively, with 10 bases between them. Germline CDR1 SGHTA, CDR2 FQGTGA. CDR3 amino acids: CASSADLADTQYF. CDR3 DNA: TGTGCCAGCAGCGCCGACTTAGCAGATACGCAGTATTTT.

Points on this clone: One end of the junction fails to match germline, which may point to a read error. J is TRBJ1-5 and V is TRBV6-1; 8 bases line up with TRBD1. CDR3 size: 16 residues. Germline CDR1 reads MNHNS; CDR2 reads SASEGT. The CDR3 reads CACSEGTGHRGQPQHF. The CDR3 DNA sequence: TGTGCCTGCAGTGAAGGGACAGGACACCGCGGGCAGCCCCAGCATTTT.

V and J are TRBV5-1 and TRBJ2-5, with D possibly being TRBD2 (6 bases). Trimming pared 1 base from V and 1 base from J, leaving 14 bases between. Germline values: CDR1 SGHRS, CDR2 YFSETQ. The CDR3 extends over 16 amino acids. CDR3 DNA: TGCGCCAGCAGCTTGTCTAGCGCCGGGGCCCAAGAGACCCAGTACTTC. Amino acid sequence: CASSLSSAGAQETQYF.

On this clone itself: At one of its ends the junction is not consistent with the germline gene, which may arise from a read error. The chain has TRBV7-7 and TRBJ2-1; 14 bases line up with TRBD2. The CDR3 is 15 residues long. CDR1 and CDR2 from the germline V gene are SSHAT and FNYEAQ (reference sequence). Here the CDR3 reads CASSRGLAGGDEQFF. The CDR3 DNA reads as TGTGCTAGCAGCCGCGGACTAGCGGGAGGTGATGAGCAGTTCTTC.

To note about this clone: Other DNA sequences in this specimen translate into the identical CDR3. The V call is TRBV5-1, the J call TRBJ2-3, with 8 positions matching TRBD2. Unmatched junction bases numbered 0, after V lost 0 bases and J lost 3 bases. This CDR3 has 14 residues. The germline V gene encodes CDR1 SGHRS and CDR2 YFSETQ. CDR3 nucleotide sequence: TGCGCCAGCAGCTTGGGCGGGAGGACAGATACGCAGTATTTT. This translates into CASSLGGRTDTQYF.

The chain recombines TRBV5-1 with TRBJ2-5; tentatively, D is TRBD1 (6 bases). Trimming took off 4 bases at V and 4 bases at J, with 14 bases between the two ends. Germline CDR1 SGHRS, CDR2 YFSETQ. This CDR3 has 14 residues. The CDR3 loop is CASSRTGTRETQYF. The DNA of the CDR3 is TGCGCCAGCAGCAGGACCGGGACACGAGAGACCCAGTACTTC.

The chain carries TRBV6-1 and TRBJ1-2; D is perhaps TRBD1 (5 bases). The CDR3 extends over 14 amino acids. From germline, CDR1 is MNHNS and CDR2 SASEGT. Trimming stripped 5 bases from V and 4 bases from J, with 14 bases between. The CDR3 DNA sequence: TGTGCCAGCAGTCCCCTGGGGGGGTCCTATGGCTACACCTTC. Protein product: CASSPLGGSYGYTF.

The chain employs TRBV18 and TRBJ1-5, with unresolved D. Germline values: CDR1 KGHSH, CDR2 LQKENI. The CDR3 consists of 15 residues. Trimming left V 3 bases short and J 5 bases short, with 14 bases between. CDR3 nucleotide sequence: TGTGCCAGCTCACCGACCCCGGGTAAGGATCAGCCCCAGCATTTT. Amino acid sequence: CASSPTPGKDQPQHF.

This chain joins TRBV20-1 and TRBJ2-1, with D unclear. Germline CDR1 reads DFQATT; CDR2 reads SNEGSKA (reference sequence). Trimming left V 3 bases short and J 10 bases short, with 7 bases between. This CDR3 is 10 amino acids long. The CDR3 coding sequence is TGCAGTGCTAGCAAGCCGGAGCAGTTCTTC. This translates into CSASKPEQFF.

The chain uses TRBV11-2 and TRBJ2-7; 9 positions match TRBD1. V lost 5 bases to trimming and J lost 3 bases; unmatched junction nucleotides: 2. Per germline, CDR1 SGHAT and CDR2 FQNNGV. The CDR3 is 13 residues long. CDR3 coding DNA: TGTGCCAGCAGCCAGGGACAGGGCTACGAGCAGTACTTC. Protein product: CASSQGQGYEQYF. The full variable domain, with the rest looked up from reference TRBV11-2 and TRBJ2-7, is EAGVAQSPRYKIIEKRQSVAFWCNPISGHATLYWYQQILGQGPKLLIQFQNNGVVDDSQLPKDRFSAERLKGVDSTLKIQPAKLEDSAVYLCASSQGQGYEQYFGPGTRLTVT.

V and J are TRBV4-1 and TRBJ1-2; D is perhaps TRBD1 (5 bases). The CDR3 totals 15 residues. Germline values: CDR1 MGHRA, CDR2 YSYEKL. V lost 2 bases and J 0 bases, leaving 10 bases between the germline ends. CDR3 in amino acids: CASSQIVGANYGYTF. Here the CDR3 DNA reads TGCGCCAGCAGCCAAATCGTAGGGGCTAACTATGGCTACACCTTC.

This chain connects TRBV6-5 to TRBJ2-3, with 11 bases matching TRBD2. Germline V gene lookup returns CDR1 MNHEY and CDR2 SVGAGI. The ends lost 4 bases at V and 7 bases at J; junction bases unmatched: 7. This CDR3 is 15 amino acids long. In nucleotides, the CDR3 is TGTGCCAGCAGTTTACTAGCGGGAGTCTCAAATACGCAGTATTTT. Its protein product is CASSLLAGVSNTQYF.

This chain connects TRBV7-2 to TRBJ2-7; D is ambiguous. V was shortened by 5 bases and J by 2 bases, with 7 bases between the two germline ends. Germline lookup yields CDR1 SGHTA and CDR2 FQGNSA. The CDR3 has 12 residues. CDR3 amino acids: CASSISAYEQYF. The CDR3 nucleotides are TGTGCCAGCAGCATTTCCGCCTACGAGCAGTACTTC.

The chain combines TRBV5-4 with TRBJ2-2; possible D gene TRBD1, 6 bases. The CDR3 sequence is 20 residues long. Between the trimmed V and J ends, which lost 4 bases and 1 base, there was a span of 26 bases. Germline loops: CDR1 SGHNT, CDR2 YYREEE (reference sequence). CDR3 in DNA: TGTGCCAGCAGCCTAACTCCGGGACACAGTCCCTTGATGAACACCGGGGAGCTGTTTTTT. Translation: CASSLTPGHSPLMNTGELFF.

The rearrangement uses TRBV6-6 and TRBJ2-1; D is possibly TRBD1 (6 bases). The CDR3 runs 16 residues. Trimming removed 4 bases from V and 1 base from J, with 14 bases in between. CDR1 is MNHNY, CDR2 SVGAGI, per germline (reference sequence). The CDR3 protein is CASSFSGQPSYNEQFF. CDR3 sequence (DNA): TGTGCCAGCAGTTTCTCCGGACAGCCTTCCTACAATGAGCAGTTCTTC.